The 24 T cell receptor beta chains given below trace back to one sample, sequenced in a study of T-cell reconstitution after alpha-beta-depleted transplantation in children. Unique molecular identifiers were incorporated during preparation of the TCRbeta library. TCRdb reprocessed the PCR reads via MiXCR and lists one record per CDR3 protein. This sample has about 170,000 distinct CDR3 sequences, with 8.5% to 14% found just once. The sequencing here drew on PBMCs, taken before TCRalphabeta/CD19-depleted stem cell transplant. These receptors originate from a boy aged 2 to 9 with acute myeloid leukemia, due to receive a stem cell transplant.

Ten or more counts support this clonotype. The chain couples TRBV20-1 to TRBJ2-1, with 13 bases fitting TRBD2. The CDR3 sequence is 15 residues long. V trimming: 6 bases; J trimming: 8 bases; junction bases outside the gene matches: 10. Germline V CDR1 and CDR2: DFQATT, SNEGSKA (reference sequence). CDR3 sequence reads: CSAAVLAGGVHEQFF. CDR3 in DNA: TGCAGTGCGGCCGTACTAGCGGGAGGGGTTCATGAGCAGTTCTTC.

The table lists this clonotype with many counts. The chain couples TRBV4-1 to TRBJ1-1; 11 nucleotides match TRBD1. V shed 6 bases and J 6 bases; nucleotides not matched to a gene: 3. CDR3 length: 13 amino acids. CDR1 and CDR2 (germline): MGHRA, YSYEKL. CDR3 DNA: TGCGCCAGCAGAGGACAGGGGGCCGCTGAAGCTTTCTTT. It yields the protein CASRGQGAAEAFF.

Comment on this clonotype: The conserved final phenylalanine or tryptophan is absent from the CDR3, which likely points to a read error. This chain connects TRBV15 to TRBJ1-1, with no clear D. Germline CDR1 LNHNV, CDR2 YYDKDF (reference sequence). The germline V and J ends were trimmed by 0 bases and 7 bases, with 9 bases remaining between them. The CDR3 covers 13 residues. The CDR3 reads CATSREEVGEAFL. The CDR3 DNA sequence: TGTGCCACCAGCAGAGAAGAGGTGGGTGAAGCTTTCTTA.

Of note for this clonotype: Just one base apart from a much larger clone, this may be a read error. The rearrangement joins TRBV20-1 to TRBJ1-1; 8 nucleotides match TRBD1. The CDR3 runs to 16 residues. CDR1 DFQATT and CDR2 SNEGSKA come from the germline V gene (reference sequence). The CDR3 reads CCASGTGGTMNTEAFF. The CDR3 coding sequence is TGCTGTGCTAGCGGAACAGGGGGGACCATGAACACTGAAGCTTTCTTT.

In its sample, this clonotype was seen a few times. The chain combines TRBV7-6 with TRBJ2-2, with D tentatively TRBD2 (7 bases). This CDR3 has 15 amino acids. Germline lookup yields CDR1 SGHVS and CDR2 FNYEAQ. Trimming left V 5 bases short and J 4 bases short, with 14 bases between. The CDR3 DNA sequence: TGTGCCAGCAGCCCCCGGGGGGCCGTCACCGGGGAGCTGTTTTTT. Translating gives CASSPRGAVTGELFF.

This clonotype was recorded many times. The chain recombines TRBV30 with TRBJ1-4, with D possibly matching TRBD1 (6 bases). The V gene's germline CDR1 is GTSNPN and CDR2 SVGIG (reference sequence). The CDR3 has 13 residues. Trimming cost V 1 base and J 8 bases, with 11 bases left between them. The CDR3 is CAWSAQGREKLFF. The CDR3 coding sequence is TGTGCCTGGAGTGCCCAGGGGCGGGAAAAACTGTTTTTT.

This clonotype has ten or more counts. The chain is built from TRBV14 and TRBJ2-1; unclear D gene. CDR3 size: 15 residues. Trimming took off 2 bases at V and 2 bases at J, with 10 bases between the two ends. From germline, CDR1 is SGHDN and CDR2 FVKESK. The CDR3, as DNA: TGTGCCAGCAGCCAATATGACGGAACCTACAATGAGCAGTTCTTC. Protein: CASSQYDGTYNEQFF.

In this sample, this clonotype turned up many times. The V gene is TRBV5-1, the J gene TRBJ1-2; possible D gene TRBD1, 6 bases. Germline values: CDR1 SGHRS, CDR2 YFSETQ. V was trimmed by 0 bases and J by 4 bases, leaving 16 bases between them. The CDR3 is made up of 16 amino acids. The CDR3 spells CASSLEAGARGYGYTF. The DNA of the CDR3 is TGCGCCAGCAGCTTGGAGGCAGGGGCGCGTGGCTATGGCTACACCTTC.

This clonotype was seen repeatedly, ten times or more. The V and J genes are TRBV4-1 and TRBJ1-2; D gene ambiguous. Trimming removed 0 bases from V and 4 bases from J, with 9 bases in between. This CDR3 comprises 14 residues. The germline gives CDR1 MGHRA, CDR2 YSYEKL. The CDR3 region has the DNA TGCGCCAGCAGCCAAGACGGGTTGACCTATGGCTACACCTTC. Amino acids: CASSQDGLTYGYTF.

This clonotype was detected many times. The chain links TRBV7-9 to TRBJ2-4, with no clear D. This CDR3 contains 16 residues. The germline gives CDR1 SEHNR, CDR2 FQNEAQ (reference sequence). V lost 4 bases to trimming and J lost 0 bases, with 13 bases between them. CDR3 protein: CASSSTSLVAKNIQYF. CDR3 DNA: TGTGCCAGCAGCTCCACATCACTTGTAGCCAAAAACATTCAGTACTTC.

This clonotype was detected many times. The rearrangement uses TRBV12-3 or TRBV12-4 and TRBJ1-1, with 7 positions matching TRBD1. The CDR3 runs to 14 residues. V shed 5 bases and J 2 bases; nucleotides not matched to a gene: 5. CDR3 amino acids: CASSDHRGNTEAFF. In nucleotides, the CDR3 is TGTGCCAGCAGTGACCACAGGGGAAACACTGAAGCTTTCTTT.

This clonotype was detected many times. V is TRBV18 and J is TRBJ2-7, with 8 bases identical to TRBD2. The trim removed 4 bases at V and 1 base at J, leaving 9 bases unmatched. This CDR3 is built from 16 residues. The V gene's germline CDR1 is KGHSH and CDR2 LQKENI. CDR3 sequence: CASSLLKAGESYEQYF. CDR3 nucleotide sequence: TGTGCCAGCTCACTATTAAAAGCGGGAGAATCCTACGAGCAGTACTTC.

At least ten counts were recorded for this clonotype. The rearrangement links TRBV6-1 to TRBJ1-5; 8 positions agree with TRBD1. CDR1 is MNHNS and CDR2 is SASEGT in the germline V gene. The CDR3 has 15 residues. With 3 bases clipped from V and 4 bases from J, the junction kept 5 bases outside the gene matches. The CDR3 DNA follows: TGTGCCAGCAGTGAGGCGGGACAGGCTAATCAGCCCCAGCATTTT. Amino acids: CASSEAGQANQPQHF.

This clonotype has a count of ten or more. CDR3 bases: TGCAGTGCTAGAGATCCCCAGGTAGCTACAGATACGCAGTATTTT. Translated, it gives CSARDPQVATDTQYF. The rearrangement links TRBV20-1 to TRBJ2-3; D remains unclear. The CDR3 loop spans 15 amino acids. Germline V gene lookup returns CDR1 DFQATT and CDR2 SNEGSKA (reference sequence). V was cut by 0 bases and J by 3 bases, with 13 bases left in between.

This clonotype was seen at least ten times. The chain has TRBV2 and TRBJ2-1; 8 nucleotides agree with TRBD2. Losses at the gene ends were 7 bases for V and 5 bases for J; bases not matched to a gene: 7. Germline loops: CDR1 SNHLY, CDR2 FYNNEI. The CDR3 covers 14 residues. The CDR3 nucleotides are TGTGCCAGCAACCTCAGCGGGGGAGACAATGAGCAGTTCTTC. It encodes CASNLSGGDNEQFF. Full variable domain (outside the CDR3, taken from reference TRBV2 and TRBJ2-1): EPEVTQTPSHQVTQMGQEVILRCVPISNHLYFYWYRQILGQKVEFLVSFYNNEISEKSEIFDDQFSVERPDGSNFTLKIRSTKLEDSAMYFCASNLSGGDNEQFFGPGTRLTVL.

The table lists this clonotype with many counts. The rearrangement links TRBV7-9 to TRBJ1-3; D is unresolved. Germline V CDR1 and CDR2: SEHNR, FQNEAQ (reference sequence). The CDR3 extends over 14 amino acids. The ends were cut back, 3 bases at V and 0 bases at J, with 6 bases in the middle. CDR3 sequence reads: CASSLRYSGNTIYF. The CDR3 DNA reads as TGTGCCAGCAGCTTGAGGTACTCTGGAAACACCATATATTTT.

This clonotype has ten or more counts. The CDR3 nucleotides are TGCAGTGCTCGCCTTATGGAGGACACTGAAGCTTTCTTT. Amino acid sequence: CSARLMEDTEAFF. The J gene is TRBJ1-1, the V gene TRBV20-1; no reliable D call. This CDR3 comprises 13 residues. V shed 5 bases and J shed 3 bases, with 13 bases lying between them. Per the germline V gene, CDR1 is DFQATT and CDR2 is SNEGSKA (reference sequence).

This clonotype was seen repeatedly, ten times or more. CDR3 DNA: TGCGCCAGCAGCTGGGGGGCAGCGAACACTGAAGCTTTCTTT. As protein: CASSWGAANTEAFF. The rearrangement uses TRBV5-1 and TRBJ1-1; possibly TRBD1 for D (6 bases). Germline V lookup: CDR1 SGHRS, CDR2 YFSETQ. The V end lost 3 bases, the J end lost 1 base, and 10 bases lay between the germline ends. The CDR3 has 14 amino acids.

In this sample, this clonotype turned up many times. The chain couples TRBV5-1 to TRBJ1-4; 7 nucleotides line up with TRBD1. V lost 4 bases, J lost 3 bases, and 6 bases stayed unmatched. Germline CDR1 SGHRS, CDR2 YFSETQ. The CDR3 length is 15 residues. The CDR3 nucleotides read TGCGCCAGCAGCGAAGCCGGGACAGCTAATGAAAAACTGTTTTTT. Encoded protein: CASSEAGTANEKLFF.

This clonotype was seen more than once but under ten times. A read error may account for a junction end that differs from germline. The chain recombines TRBV20-1 with TRBJ2-1; 9 bases are a match to TRBD1. Germline V gene data show CDR1 as DFQATT and CDR2 as SNEGSKA (reference sequence). The CDR3 contains 15 residues. The CDR3 region has the DNA TGCTGTGCTAGAGCGACGGACAGGGGCTTCAATGAGCAGTTCTTC. Its protein is CCARATDRGFNEQFF.

At least ten counts were recorded for this clonotype. V gene TRBV5-1 combines with J gene TRBJ2-7; no clear D. With 5 bases removed from V and 8 bases from J, the gap between germline ends came to 20 bases. The CDR3 runs 14 residues. Germline V gene lookup returns CDR1 SGHRS and CDR2 YFSETQ. Here the CDR3 reads CASRASWGSTKQYF. The CDR3 DNA is TGCGCCAGCAGGGCCAGTTGGGGTTCTACGAAGCAGTACTTC.

This clonotype was seen a handful of times. This chain uses TRBV7-9 with TRBJ2-1, with D maybe TRBD2 (5 bases). V was pared by 1 base and J by 12 bases, with 7 bases between. The CDR3 extends over 11 amino acids. Germline CDR1 reads SEHNR; CDR2 reads FQNEAQ (reference sequence). This chain's CDR3 is CASSLEDLQFF. CDR3 DNA: TGTGCCAGCAGCTTAGAGGACTTGCAGTTCTTC.

This clonotype was detected ten times or more. V is TRBV20-1 and J is TRBJ2-1; either TRBD1 or TRBD2 may fit D (5 bases each). CDR1 DFQATT and CDR2 SNEGSKA come from the germline V gene (reference sequence). Trimming took 0 bases from V and 0 from J, leaving 21 bases between them. The CDR3 is 19 amino acids. CDR3: CSARDPIPGRLSSYNEQFF. In DNA, the CDR3 is TGCAGTGCTAGAGATCCGATTCCGGGACGGCTTAGCTCCTACAATGAGCAGTTCTTC.

This clonotype was observed at least ten times. The chain is built from TRBV3-1 and TRBJ2-1; 8 nucleotides agree with TRBD2. V shed 4 bases and J 6 bases; nucleotides not matched to a gene: 8. This CDR3 contains 15 residues. The germline V gene has CDR1 LGHDT and CDR2 YNNKEL (reference sequence). CDR3 sequence (DNA): TGTGCCAGCAGCCGAGGACTAGCTGCCGTCAATGAGCAGTTCTTC. Translated, it gives CASSRGLAAVNEQFF.